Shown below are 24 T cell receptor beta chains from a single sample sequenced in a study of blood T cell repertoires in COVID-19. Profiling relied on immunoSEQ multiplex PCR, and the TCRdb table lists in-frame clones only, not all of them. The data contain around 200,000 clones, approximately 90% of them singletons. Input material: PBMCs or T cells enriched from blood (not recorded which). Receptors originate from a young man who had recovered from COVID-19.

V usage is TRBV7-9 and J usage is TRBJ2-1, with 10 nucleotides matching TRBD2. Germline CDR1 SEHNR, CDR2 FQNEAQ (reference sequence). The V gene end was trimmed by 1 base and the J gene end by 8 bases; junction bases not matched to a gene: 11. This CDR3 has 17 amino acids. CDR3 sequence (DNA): TGTGCCAGCAGCTTAGTAAGGCTAGCGGGAGTTCAGGATGAGCAGTTCTTC. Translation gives CASSLVRLAGVQDEQFF.

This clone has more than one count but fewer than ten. The chain's CDR3 is CASSYVPTGNTEAFF. In DNA form, the CDR3 reads TGTGCCAGCAGTTACGTTCCGACAGGGAACACTGAAGCTTTCTTT. The rearrangement uses TRBV6-5 and TRBJ1-1, with D perhaps TRBD1 (6 bases). The CDR3 has 15 residues. The V gene lost 2 bases and the J gene lost 1 base, with 11 bases spanning the gap. Germline V gene lookup returns CDR1 MNHEY and CDR2 SVGAGI.

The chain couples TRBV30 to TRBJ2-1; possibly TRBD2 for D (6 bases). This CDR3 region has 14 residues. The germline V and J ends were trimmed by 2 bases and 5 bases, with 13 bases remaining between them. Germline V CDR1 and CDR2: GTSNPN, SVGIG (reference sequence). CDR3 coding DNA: TGTGCCTGGAGTCTGGGAGGAGGAAACAATGAGCAGTTCTTC. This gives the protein CAWSLGGGNNEQFF.

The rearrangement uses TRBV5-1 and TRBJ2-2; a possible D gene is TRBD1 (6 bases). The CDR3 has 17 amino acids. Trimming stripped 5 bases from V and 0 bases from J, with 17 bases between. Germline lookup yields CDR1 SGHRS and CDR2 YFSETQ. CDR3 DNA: TGCGCCAGCAGTTCTGAACTGCAGGGGACGAACACCGGGGAGCTGTTTTTT. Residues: CASSSELQGTNTGELFF.

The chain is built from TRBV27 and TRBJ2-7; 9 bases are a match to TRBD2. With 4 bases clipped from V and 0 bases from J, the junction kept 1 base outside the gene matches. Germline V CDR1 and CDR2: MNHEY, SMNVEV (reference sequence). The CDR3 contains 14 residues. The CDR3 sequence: CASSYSGSSYEQYF. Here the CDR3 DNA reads TGTGCCAGCAGTTATAGCGGGAGCTCCTACGAGCAGTACTTC.

The DNA of the CDR3 is TGTGCCAGCAGTACCGCAGGGGACTACGAGCAGTACTTC. This gives the protein CASSTAGDYEQYF. This chain uses TRBV11-2 with TRBJ2-7; a weak D match, TRBD1 (6 bases). This CDR3 has 13 residues. Trimming took 6 bases from V and 3 from J, leaving 12 bases between them. CDR1 SGHAT and CDR2 FQNNGV come from the germline V gene. The entire variable domain, with the rest obtained from reference TRBV11-2 and TRBJ2-7, is as follows: EAGVAQSPRYKIIEKRQSVAFWCNPISGHATLYWYQQILGQGPKLLIQFQNNGVVDDSQLPKDRFSAERLKGVDSTLKIQPAKLEDSAVYLCASSTAGDYEQYFGPGTRLTVT.

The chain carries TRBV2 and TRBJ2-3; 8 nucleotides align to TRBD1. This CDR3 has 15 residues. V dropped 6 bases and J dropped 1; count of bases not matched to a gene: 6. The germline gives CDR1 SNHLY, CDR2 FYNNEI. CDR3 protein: CASSVPGQGTDTQYF. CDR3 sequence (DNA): TGTGCCAGCAGCGTACCGGGACAGGGCACAGATACGCAGTATTTT.

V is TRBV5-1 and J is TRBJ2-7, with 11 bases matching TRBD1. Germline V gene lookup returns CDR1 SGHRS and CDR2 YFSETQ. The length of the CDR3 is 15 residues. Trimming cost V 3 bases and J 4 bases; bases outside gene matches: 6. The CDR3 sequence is CASSSDGQGAYEQYF. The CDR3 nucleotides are TGCGCCAGCAGCTCGGATGGACAGGGGGCATACGAGCAGTACTTC. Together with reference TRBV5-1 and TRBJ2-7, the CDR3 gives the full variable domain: KAGVTQTPRYLIKTRGQQVTLSCSPISGHRSVSWYQQTPGQGLQFLFEYFSETQRNKGNFPGRFSGRQFSNSRSEMNVSTLELGDSALYLCASSSDGQGAYEQYFGPGTRLTVT.

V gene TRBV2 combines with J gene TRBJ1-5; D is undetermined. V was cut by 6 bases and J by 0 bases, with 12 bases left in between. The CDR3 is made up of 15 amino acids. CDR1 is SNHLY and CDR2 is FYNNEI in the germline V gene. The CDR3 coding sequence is TGTGCCAGCAGGGGCAGCTCTAATAGCAATCAGCCCCAGCATTTT. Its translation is CASRGSSNSNQPQHF.

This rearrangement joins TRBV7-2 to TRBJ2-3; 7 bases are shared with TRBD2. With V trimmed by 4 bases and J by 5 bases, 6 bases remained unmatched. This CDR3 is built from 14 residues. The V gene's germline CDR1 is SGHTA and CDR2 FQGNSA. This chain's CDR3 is CASSYGLGGDTQYF. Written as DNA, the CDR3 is TGTGCCAGCAGCTACGGACTAGGCGGAGATACGCAGTATTTT.

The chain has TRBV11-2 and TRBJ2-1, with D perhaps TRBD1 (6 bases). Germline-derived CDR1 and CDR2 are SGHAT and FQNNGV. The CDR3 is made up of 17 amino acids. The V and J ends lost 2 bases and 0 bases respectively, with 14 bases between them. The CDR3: CASSLIGRGYSYNEQFF. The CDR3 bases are TGTGCCAGCAGCTTAATCGGCAGGGGTTACTCCTACAATGAGCAGTTCTTC.

CDR3 sequence reads: CASSHSERGSETQYF. The CDR3, as DNA: TGTGCCAGCAGCCATTCGGAGCGGGGGAGCGAGACCCAGTACTTC. The rearrangement joins TRBV4-2 to TRBJ2-5, with 8 bases matching TRBD2. Losses at the gene ends were 3 bases for V and 5 bases for J; bases not matched to a gene: 8. The CDR3 has 15 residues. Looked up from germline, CDR1 is LGHNA and CDR2 is YNFKEQ.

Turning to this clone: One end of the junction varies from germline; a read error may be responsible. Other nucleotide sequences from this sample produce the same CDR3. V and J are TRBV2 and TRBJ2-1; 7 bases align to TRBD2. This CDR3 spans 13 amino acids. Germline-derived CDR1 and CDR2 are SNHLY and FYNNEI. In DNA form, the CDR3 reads TGTGCCAGCGGCCGTGGGAGGGCCTATGAACAGTTCTTC. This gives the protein CASGRGRAYEQFF. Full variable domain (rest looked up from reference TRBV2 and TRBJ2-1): EPEVTQTPSHQVTQMGQEVILRCVPISNHLYFYWYRQILGQKVEFLVSFYNNEISEKSEIFDDQFSVERPDGSNFTLKIRSTKLEDSAMYFCASGRGRAYEQFFGPGTRLTVL.

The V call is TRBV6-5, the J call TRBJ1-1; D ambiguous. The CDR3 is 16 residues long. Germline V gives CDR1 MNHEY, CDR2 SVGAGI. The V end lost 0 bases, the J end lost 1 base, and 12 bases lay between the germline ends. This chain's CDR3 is CASSYSLTAQNTEAFF. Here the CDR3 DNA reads TGTGCCAGCAGTTACTCCCTCACAGCCCAGAACACTGAAGCTTTCTTT.

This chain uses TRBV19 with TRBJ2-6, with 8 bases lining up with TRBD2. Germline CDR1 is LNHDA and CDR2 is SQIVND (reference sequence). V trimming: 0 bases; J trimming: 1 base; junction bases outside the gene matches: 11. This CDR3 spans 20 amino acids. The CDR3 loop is CASSIDGRAASLSGANVLTF. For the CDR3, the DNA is TGTGCCAGTAGTATAGACGGGAGGGCCGCTAGTTTGTCTGGGGCCAACGTCCTGACTTTC.

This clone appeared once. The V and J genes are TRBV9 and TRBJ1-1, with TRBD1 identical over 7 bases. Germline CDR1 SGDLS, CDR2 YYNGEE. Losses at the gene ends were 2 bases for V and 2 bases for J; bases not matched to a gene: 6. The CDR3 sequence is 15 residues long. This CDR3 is CASSVTDRVNTEAFF. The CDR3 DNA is TGTGCCAGCAGCGTTACCGACAGGGTCAACACTGAAGCTTTCTTT.

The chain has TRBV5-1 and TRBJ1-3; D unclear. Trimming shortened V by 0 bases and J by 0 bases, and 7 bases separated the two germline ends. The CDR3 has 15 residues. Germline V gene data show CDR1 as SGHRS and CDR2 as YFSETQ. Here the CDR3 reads CASSLGGYSGNTIYF. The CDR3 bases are TGCGCCAGCAGCTTGGGAGGGTACTCTGGAAACACCATATATTTT.

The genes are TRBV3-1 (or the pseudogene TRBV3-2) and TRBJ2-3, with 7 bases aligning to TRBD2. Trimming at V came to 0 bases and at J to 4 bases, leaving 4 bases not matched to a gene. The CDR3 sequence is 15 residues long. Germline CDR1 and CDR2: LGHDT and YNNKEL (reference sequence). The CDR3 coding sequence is TGTGCCAGCAGCCAAGATCCTGGGGGGGCAGATACGCAGTATTTT. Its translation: CASSQDPGGADTQYF.

CDR3 DNA: TGTGCCAGCAGGGCAGGGGGCGGTGGCTACACCTTC. Residues: CASRAGGGGYTF. V usage is TRBV6-5 and J usage is TRBJ1-2, with 8 bases fitting TRBD1. The junction had 4 bases not matched to a gene; V was cut back by 6 bases and J by 7 bases. Germline V gene data show CDR1 as MNHEY and CDR2 as SVGAGI. The CDR3 extends over 12 amino acids.

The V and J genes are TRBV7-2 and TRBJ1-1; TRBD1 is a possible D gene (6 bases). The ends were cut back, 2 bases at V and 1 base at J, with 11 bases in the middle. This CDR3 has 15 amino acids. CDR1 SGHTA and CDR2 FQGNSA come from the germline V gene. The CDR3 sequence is CASSLIRGSNTEAFF. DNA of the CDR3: TGTGCCAGCAGCTTAATCAGGGGTTCGAACACTGAAGCTTTCTTT.

As DNA, the CDR3 is TGTGCCAGCAGTGAAGTCGACAGCCTTAACTATGGCTACACCTTC. Protein: CASSEVDSLNYGYTF. The chain joins TRBV2 to TRBJ1-2; the D gene is possibly TRBD1 (5 bases). The V gene lost 1 base and the J gene lost 1 base, with 10 bases spanning the gap. This CDR3 has 15 amino acids. Germline V gene lookup returns CDR1 SNHLY and CDR2 FYNNEI.

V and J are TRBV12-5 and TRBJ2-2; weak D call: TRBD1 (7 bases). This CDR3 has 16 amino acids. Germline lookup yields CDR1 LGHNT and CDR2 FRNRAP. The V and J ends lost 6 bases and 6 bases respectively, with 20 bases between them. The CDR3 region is CASGSDSGGLPGELFF. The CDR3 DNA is TGTGCTAGTGGGTCGGACTCAGGGGGGCTTCCCGGGGAGCTGTTTTTT.

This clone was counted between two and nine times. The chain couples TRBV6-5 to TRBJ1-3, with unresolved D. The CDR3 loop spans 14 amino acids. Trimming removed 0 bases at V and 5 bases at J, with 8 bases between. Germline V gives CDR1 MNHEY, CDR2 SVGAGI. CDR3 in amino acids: CASSYSLDRNTIYF. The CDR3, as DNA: TGTGCCAGCAGTTACTCCCTCGACAGAAACACCATATATTTT.

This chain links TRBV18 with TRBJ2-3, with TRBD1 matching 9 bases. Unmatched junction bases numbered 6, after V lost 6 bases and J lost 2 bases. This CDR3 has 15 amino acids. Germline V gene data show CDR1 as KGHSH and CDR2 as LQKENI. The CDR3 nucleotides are TGTGCCAGCTCCGTAGGACAGGGGAACACAGATACGCAGTATTTT. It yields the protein CASSVGQGNTDTQYF.